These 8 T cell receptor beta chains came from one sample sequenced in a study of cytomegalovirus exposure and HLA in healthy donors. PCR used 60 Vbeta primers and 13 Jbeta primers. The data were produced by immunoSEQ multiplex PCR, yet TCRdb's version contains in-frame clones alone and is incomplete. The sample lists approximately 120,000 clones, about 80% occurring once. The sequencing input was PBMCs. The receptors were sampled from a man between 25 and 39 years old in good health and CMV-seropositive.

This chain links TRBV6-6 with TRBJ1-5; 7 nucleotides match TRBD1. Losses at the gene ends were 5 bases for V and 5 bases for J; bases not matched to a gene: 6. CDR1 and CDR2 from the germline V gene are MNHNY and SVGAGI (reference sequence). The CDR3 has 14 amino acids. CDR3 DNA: TGTGCCAGCAGTCCTTGGGACAGATATCAGCCCCAGCATTTT. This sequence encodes CASSPWDRYQPQHF.

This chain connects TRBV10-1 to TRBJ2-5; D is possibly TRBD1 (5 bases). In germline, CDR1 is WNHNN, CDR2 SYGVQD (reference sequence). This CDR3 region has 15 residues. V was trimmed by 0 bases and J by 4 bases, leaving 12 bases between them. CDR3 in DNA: TGCGCCAGCAGTGAGTCTACGGCAGGGTCAGAGACCCAGTACTTC. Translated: CASSESTAGSETQYF.

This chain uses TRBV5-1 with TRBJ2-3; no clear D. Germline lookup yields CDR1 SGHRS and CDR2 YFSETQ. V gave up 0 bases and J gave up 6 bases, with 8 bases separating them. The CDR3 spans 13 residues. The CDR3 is CASSLELGDTQYF. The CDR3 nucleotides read TGCGCCAGCAGCTTGGAGCTCGGTGATACGCAGTATTTT.

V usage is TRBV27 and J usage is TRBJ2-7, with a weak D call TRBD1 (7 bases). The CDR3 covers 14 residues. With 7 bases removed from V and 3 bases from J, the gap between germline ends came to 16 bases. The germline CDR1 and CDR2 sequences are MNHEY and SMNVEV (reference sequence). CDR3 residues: CASKFGGGNYEQYF. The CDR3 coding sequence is TGTGCCAGCAAGTTTGGAGGGGGCAACTACGAGCAGTACTTC.

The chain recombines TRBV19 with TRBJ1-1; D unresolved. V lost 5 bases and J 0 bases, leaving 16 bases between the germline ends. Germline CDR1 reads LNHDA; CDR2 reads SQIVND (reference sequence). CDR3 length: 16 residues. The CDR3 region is CASSHISTGLNTEAFF. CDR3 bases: TGTGCCAGTAGTCACATCAGTACCGGGTTGAACACTGAAGCTTTCTTT.

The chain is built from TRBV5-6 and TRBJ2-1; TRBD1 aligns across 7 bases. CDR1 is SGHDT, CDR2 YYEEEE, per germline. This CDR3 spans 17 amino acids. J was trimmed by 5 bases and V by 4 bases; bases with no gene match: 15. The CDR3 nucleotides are TGTGCCAGCAGCCATCGCCTCCGGGACAGTGTGAACAATGAGCAGTTCTTC. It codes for CASSHRLRDSVNNEQFF.

For the CDR3, the DNA is TGTGCCATCCCGGAGGGATACTCCGGGGAGCTGTTTTTT. The encoded protein is CAIPEGYSGELFF. The chain carries TRBV2 and TRBJ2-2; a weak D match, TRBD2 (6 bases). The germline gives CDR1 SNHLY, CDR2 FYNNEI. The CDR3 has 13 residues. V dropped 10 bases and J dropped 6 bases, with 15 bases sitting between them.

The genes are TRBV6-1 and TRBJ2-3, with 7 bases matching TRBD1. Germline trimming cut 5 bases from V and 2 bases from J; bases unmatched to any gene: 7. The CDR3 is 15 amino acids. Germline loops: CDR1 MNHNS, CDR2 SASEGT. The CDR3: CASSRTGLLTDTQYF. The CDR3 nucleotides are TGTGCCAGCAGTAGGACAGGCTTACTCACAGATACGCAGTATTTT.